This T cell receptor beta chain originates from a study of blood T cell repertoires in COVID-19. Study-level information: T cells, B-cell-depleted T cells, or PBMCs provided the cDNA or gDNA that served as material.

Germline CDR1 is SGHRS and CDR2 is YFSETQ. This CDR3 region has 15 residues. Trimming cost V 4 bases and J 8 bases; bases outside gene matches: 7. As processed by the authors: How many nucleated cells were present was estimated from reference gene primer amplification. Repertoires were generated with immunoSEQ multiplex PCR, while TCRdb's copy carries only in-frame clones and drops some. The V and J calls and clone size are taken from that table; D and trimming were inferred from the DNA. Among 45,000 to 60,000 clones listed, 70% to 90% were seen once. This clone has a single count. The sequenced material came from peripheral blood. The chain uses TRBV5-1 and TRBJ2-1, with 12 bases matching TRBD1. The source is a human donor in a cohort sampled during active COVID-19. Written as DNA, the CDR3 is TGCGCCAGCAGCCGGGACAGGGGGCGCACCGATGAGCAGTTCTTC. Its translation is CASSRDRGRTDEQFF.